A single sample gave rise to the 9 T cell receptor beta chains below, sequenced in a study of blood T cell repertoires in COVID-19. Sequencing used immunoSEQ multiplex PCR; TCRdb keeps in-frame clones, though not all of them. Among about 130,000 clones listed, just over 85% were seen once. The sample was PBMCs or T cells enriched from blood (not recorded which). Every receptor here comes from a man aged 50 or older who had recovered from COVID-19.

The chain joins TRBV11-2 to TRBJ1-3; TRBD1 might be the D (5 bases). From germline, CDR1 is SGHAT and CDR2 FQNNGV. With 6 bases removed from V and 0 bases from J, the gap between germline ends came to 15 bases. This CDR3 comprises 16 residues. The CDR3 region is CASSLGPASSGNTIYF. In nucleotides, the CDR3 is TGTGCCAGCAGTTTGGGGCCGGCGAGCTCTGGAAACACCATATATTTT.

This clone has only a few counts. V and J are TRBV7-9 and TRBJ1-2; 7 nucleotides agree with TRBD1. CDR1 is SEHNR, CDR2 FQNEAQ, per germline (reference sequence). The CDR3 extends over 13 amino acids. The trim removed 7 bases at V and 4 bases at J, leaving 6 bases unmatched. This chain's CDR3 is CASTQGTVYGYTF. The CDR3 nucleotides are TGTGCCAGCACCCAAGGGACAGTCTATGGCTACACCTTC.

The chain links TRBV24-1 to TRBJ2-3, with D perhaps matching TRBD1 (5 bases). V shed 1 base and J shed 3 bases, with 7 bases lying between them. The CDR3 is 14 amino acids. CDR1 and CDR2 (germline): KGHDR, SFDVKD. In nucleotides, the CDR3 is TGTGCCACCAGTGATTTCAGGGCGACAGATACGCAGTATTTT. It codes for CATSDFRATDTQYF.

This chain joins TRBV7-2 and TRBJ1-5; D is ambiguous. CDR3 size: 17 residues. V was clipped by 0 bases and J by 4 bases, with 16 bases between them. CDR1 is SGHTA and CDR2 is FQGNSA in the germline V gene. CDR3 coding DNA: TGTGCCAGCAGCTTAGCGGGAGGGCAGTTCTTTAATCAGCCCCAGCATTTT. As protein: CASSLAGGQFFNQPQHF.

V gene TRBV7-2 combines with J gene TRBJ2-1; no clear D gene. Trimming took 0 bases from V and 8 from J, leaving 8 bases between them. The germline CDR1 and CDR2 sequences are SGHTA and FQGNSA. The CDR3 is 13 residues long. Here the CDR3 DNA reads TGTGCCAGCAGCTTAGCTAGTAGCCATGAGCAGTTCTTC. This encodes CASSLASSHEQFF. Variable domain in full (rest from reference TRBV7-2 and TRBJ2-1): GAGVSQSPSNKVTEKGKDVELRCDPISGHTALYWYRQSLGQGLEFLIYFQGNSAPDKSGLPSDRFSAERTGGSVSTLTIQRTQQEDSAVYLCASSLASSHEQFFGPGTRLTVL.

V usage is TRBV5-1 and J usage is TRBJ2-2; perhaps TRBD1 as D (6 bases). The V gene lost 4 bases and the J gene lost 3 bases, with 13 bases spanning the gap. CDR1 and CDR2 (germline): SGHRS, YFSETQ. The CDR3 has 15 residues. CDR3 nucleotides: TGCGCCAGCAGCCCAATACAGGGAGACACCGGGGAGCTGTTTTTT. Amino acid sequence: CASSPIQGDTGELFF.

The chain links TRBV11-2 to TRBJ2-7, with TRBD1 as a possible D gene (7 bases). This CDR3 has 15 residues. Trimming took 2 bases from V and 4 from J, leaving 15 bases between them. The germline gives CDR1 SGHAT, CDR2 FQNNGV. CDR3 coding DNA: TGTGCCAGCAGCTTAAAAGGCCCAGGGGGGTACGAGCAGTACTTC. Its protein is CASSLKGPGGYEQYF.

This clone is termed hyperexpanded. Other DNA sequences in the same sample also yield this CDR3. The rearrangement joins TRBV5-1 to TRBJ2-1; a possible D gene is TRBD2 (6 bases). This CDR3 is built from 14 residues. Trimming removed 3 bases from V and 4 bases from J, with 11 bases in between. In germline, CDR1 is SGHRS, CDR2 YFSETQ. The CDR3 nucleotides read TGCGCCAGCAGCTCCTCCGGGGGATACAATGAGCAGTTCTTC. It yields the protein CASSSSGGYNEQFF.

The chain uses TRBV9 and TRBJ2-5; D might be TRBD2 (7 bases). From germline, CDR1 is SGDLS and CDR2 YYNGEE. V was clipped by 0 bases and J by 5 bases, with 14 bases between them. The CDR3 consists of 15 residues. CDR3: CASSVEGGEWETQYF. CDR3 nucleotide sequence: TGTGCCAGCAGCGTAGAAGGGGGGGAATGGGAGACCCAGTACTTC.